Only a few counts were recorded for the clone carrying this TCR beta chain. What it binds is not known. This sample stems from a study of glioma-infiltrating T cells. The study's findings and limits: Tissue and blood shared very few CDR3 sequences. Above-expected tissue-blood divergence occurred in all gliomas, most in low-grade ones.

The iRepertoire nested amplicon-rescue multiplex PCR amplified TCR alpha and beta CDR3s from RNA. For one-step reverse transcription and amplification, 100-400 ng of tissue mRNA or PBMC total RNA was used. Using its own MiXCR run on the multiplex PCR reads, TCRdb lists one record per CDR3 protein. The table lists under 150,000 distinct CDR3 sequences, around a quarter of them singletons. The source material was glioma tissue, nonneoplastic brain tissue, or PBMCs (not recorded which). The sequence came from a human donor with low-grade glioma or glioblastoma, undergoing nonglioma brain surgery, or in good health (not recorded which).

In DNA, the CDR3 is TGTGCCAGCAGCTTAGGGATGGGGGCATACACTGAAGCTTTCTTT. Translating it yields CASSLGMGAYTEAFF. The V call is TRBV7-2, the J call TRBJ1-1, with D perhaps matching TRBD1 (6 bases). V was shortened by 1 base and J by 3 bases, with 12 bases between the two germline ends. Germline CDR1 SGHTA, CDR2 FQGNSA. This CDR3 comprises 15 residues.